The entry that follows covers one T cell receptor (beta chain) sequence. What this receptor recognizes is not known. Base qualities are missing; no much larger clone stands one base away. RNA was extracted with the RNeasy kit and about 0.5 to 1 ug was reverse transcribed using random hexamers. The immunoSEQ multiplex PCR assay, which covers 54 Vbeta and 13 Jbeta segments, was used to amplify TCR beta CDR3 regions. PCR amplification bias was corrected by using a synthetic template baseline for primer optimization and computational correction. From the authors' description of their analysis: Reads were annotated to V, D and J genes according to IMGT and were analyzed with immunoSEQ Analyzer, with only productive sequences retained. To calculate clonality, Shannon entropy was normalized by log2 of the number of productive unique sequences and then subtracted from one. For each patient and control, public and private clones were evaluated among the 100 most prevalent clones. Clones were defined as Susac-specific if absent from the healthy and MS cohorts, from under 1,200 published viral clones and from other ImmuneACCESS disease sequences. In-frame beta chains were kept once TCRdb had trimmed the public reads at Q25 with fastp and called clones with MiXCR. CDR3 protein duplicates are merged, each entry listing the most common genes and DNA. The V and J calls were not made by the authors but by TCRdb's processing. For this sample there are roughly 130,000 distinct CDR3 sequences; around 94% appear just once. The ten largest clonotypes hold around 0.12% of the sample.

In the germline V gene, CDR1 corresponds to MGHRA and CDR2 to YSYEKL. The cysteine opens and the phenylalanine closes a CDR3 of 16 amino acids. Only the CDR3 portion is preserved as DNA: 48 bases, with reading frame beginning at the first base. Unmatched junction bases come to 6, with V trimmed by 2 bases and J by 8 bases. The data belong to a study of CD8 T cells in Susac syndrome (dated by TCRdb to between 2018 and 2021). As for the study more broadly: Repertoire sequencing was used to test whether CD8+ T cell activation and differentiation in Susac syndrome was antigen driven. The full study reports these points: The number of individuals in the TCR sequencing and HLA analysis was recognized as being relatively small.

Peripheral blood CD8+ and CD4+ T cells from healthy donors, Susac syndrome patients and multiple sclerosis patients were profiled using high-throughput TCR beta sequencing. Treatment-naive patients with stable or active relapsing-remitting disease fulfilling revised McDonald criteria were used as multiple sclerosis controls. CD8+ TEMRA cells were enriched by FACS, while bulk CD8+ and CD4+ T cells were purified by magnetic negative isolation. Blood was collected in EDTA tubes and processed within 24 hours, with PBMCs isolated through density gradient centrifugation. PBMCs intended for TCR sequencing were frozen in liquid nitrogen and were later thawed in a 37 degrees C water bath. The sorted or isolated CD4+, CD8+ and CD8+ TEMRA cells had a purity of 90% or higher.

The clonotype was recovered from a human donor with multiple sclerosis. What was sequenced was CD4+ T cells from PBMCs. Recombination joined TRBV4-1 with TRBJ2-2; the central 12 bases match TRBD1. The DNA sequence reads TGCGCCAGCAGCCAACTGGGACAGGGGGCTTCGGGGGAGCTGTTTTTT. This encodes CASSQLGQGASGELFF.